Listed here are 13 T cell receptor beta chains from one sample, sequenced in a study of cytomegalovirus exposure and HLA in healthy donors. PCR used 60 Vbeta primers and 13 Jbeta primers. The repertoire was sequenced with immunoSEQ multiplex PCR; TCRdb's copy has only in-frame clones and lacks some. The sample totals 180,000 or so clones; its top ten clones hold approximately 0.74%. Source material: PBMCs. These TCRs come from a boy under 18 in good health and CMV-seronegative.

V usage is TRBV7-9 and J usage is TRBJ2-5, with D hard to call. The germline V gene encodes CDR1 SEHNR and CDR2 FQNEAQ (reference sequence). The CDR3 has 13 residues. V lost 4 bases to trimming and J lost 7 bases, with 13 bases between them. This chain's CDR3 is CASSSSATVTQYF. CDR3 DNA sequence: TGTGCCAGCAGCTCTTCCGCCACGGTGACCCAGTACTTC.

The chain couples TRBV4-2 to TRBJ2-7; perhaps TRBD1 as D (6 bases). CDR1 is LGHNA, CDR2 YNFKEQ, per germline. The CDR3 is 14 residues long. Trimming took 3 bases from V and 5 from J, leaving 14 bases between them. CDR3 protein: CASSQRTGRDEQYF. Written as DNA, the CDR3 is TGTGCCAGCAGCCAGCGCACAGGGCGCGACGAGCAGTACTTC.

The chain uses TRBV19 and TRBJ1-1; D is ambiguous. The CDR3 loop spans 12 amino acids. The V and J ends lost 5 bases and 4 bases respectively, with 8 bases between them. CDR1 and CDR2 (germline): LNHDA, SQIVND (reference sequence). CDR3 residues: CASSPTATEAFF. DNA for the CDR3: TGTGCCAGTAGTCCTACAGCCACTGAAGCTTTCTTT.

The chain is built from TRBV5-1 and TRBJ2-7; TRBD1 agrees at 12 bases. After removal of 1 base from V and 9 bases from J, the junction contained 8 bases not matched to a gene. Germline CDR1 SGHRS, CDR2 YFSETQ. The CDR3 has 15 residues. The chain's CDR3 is CASSLFGTGGYRQYF. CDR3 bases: TGCGCCAGCAGCTTGTTCGGGACAGGGGGCTACCGGCAGTACTTC.

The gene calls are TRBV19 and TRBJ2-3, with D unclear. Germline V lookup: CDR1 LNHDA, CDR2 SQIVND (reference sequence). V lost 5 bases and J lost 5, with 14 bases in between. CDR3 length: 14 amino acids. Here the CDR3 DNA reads TGTGCCAGTAGTCCCGTCACGAGTAGAGATACGCAGTATTTT. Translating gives CASSPVTSRDTQYF.

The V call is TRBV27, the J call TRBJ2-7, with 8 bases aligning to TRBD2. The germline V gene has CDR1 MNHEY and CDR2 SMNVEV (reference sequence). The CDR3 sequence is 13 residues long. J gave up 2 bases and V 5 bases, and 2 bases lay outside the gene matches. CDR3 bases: TGTGCCAGCAGTGGTAGCGGGACCTACGAGCAGTACTTC. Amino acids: CASSGSGTYEQYF.

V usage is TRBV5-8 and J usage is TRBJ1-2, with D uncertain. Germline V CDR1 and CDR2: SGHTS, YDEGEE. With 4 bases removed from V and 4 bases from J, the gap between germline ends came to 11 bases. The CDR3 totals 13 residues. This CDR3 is CASSPRDTYGYTF. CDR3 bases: TGTGCCAGCAGCCCGCGAGATACCTATGGCTACACCTTC.

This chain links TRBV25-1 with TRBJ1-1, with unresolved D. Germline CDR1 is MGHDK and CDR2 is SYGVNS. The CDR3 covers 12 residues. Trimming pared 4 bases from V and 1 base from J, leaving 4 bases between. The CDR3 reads CASSGGNTEAFF. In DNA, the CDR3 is TGTGCCAGCAGTGGAGGGAACACTGAAGCTTTCTTT.

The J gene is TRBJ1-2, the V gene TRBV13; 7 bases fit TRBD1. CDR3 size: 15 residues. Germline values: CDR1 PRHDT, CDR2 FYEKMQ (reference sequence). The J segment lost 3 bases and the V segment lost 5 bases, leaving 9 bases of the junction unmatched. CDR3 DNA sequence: TGTGCCAGCAGCCTACGGGACAGACTCGACTATGGCTACACCTTC. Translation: CASSLRDRLDYGYTF. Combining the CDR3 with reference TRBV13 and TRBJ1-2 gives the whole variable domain AAGVIQSPRHLIKEKRETATLKCYPIPRHDTVYWYQQGPGQDPQFLISFYEKMQSDKGSIPDRFSAQQFSDYHSELNMSSLELGDSALYFCASSLRDRLDYGYTFGSGTRLTVV.

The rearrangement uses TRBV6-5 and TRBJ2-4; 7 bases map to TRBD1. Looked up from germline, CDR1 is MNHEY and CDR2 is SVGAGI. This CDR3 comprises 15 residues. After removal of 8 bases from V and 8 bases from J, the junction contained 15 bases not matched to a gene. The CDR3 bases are TGTGCCAGCCTTGGTAAAGACAGGGTTGGGGACATTCAGTACTTC. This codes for CASLGKDRVGDIQYF.

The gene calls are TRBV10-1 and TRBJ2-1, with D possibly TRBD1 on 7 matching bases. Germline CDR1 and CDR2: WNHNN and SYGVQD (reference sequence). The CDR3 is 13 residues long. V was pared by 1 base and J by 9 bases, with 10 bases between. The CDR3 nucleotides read TGCGCCAGCAGTGAGTGGAGGGACAGTGAGCAGTTCTTC. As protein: CASSEWRDSEQFF.

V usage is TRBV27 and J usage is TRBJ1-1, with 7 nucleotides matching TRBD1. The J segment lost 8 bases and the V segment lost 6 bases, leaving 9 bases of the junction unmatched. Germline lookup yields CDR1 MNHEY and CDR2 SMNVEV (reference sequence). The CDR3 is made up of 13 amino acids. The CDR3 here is CASSYSGTEEAFF. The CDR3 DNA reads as TGTGCCAGCAGCTACTCCGGGACAGAAGAAGCTTTCTTT.

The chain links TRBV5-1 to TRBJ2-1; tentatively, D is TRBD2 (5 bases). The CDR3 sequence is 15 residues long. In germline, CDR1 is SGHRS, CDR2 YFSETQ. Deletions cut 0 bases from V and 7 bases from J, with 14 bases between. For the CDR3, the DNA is TGCGCCAGCAGCTTGGCGGCTAGCTTAAGGAATGAGCAGTTCTTC. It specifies CASSLAASLRNEQFF.